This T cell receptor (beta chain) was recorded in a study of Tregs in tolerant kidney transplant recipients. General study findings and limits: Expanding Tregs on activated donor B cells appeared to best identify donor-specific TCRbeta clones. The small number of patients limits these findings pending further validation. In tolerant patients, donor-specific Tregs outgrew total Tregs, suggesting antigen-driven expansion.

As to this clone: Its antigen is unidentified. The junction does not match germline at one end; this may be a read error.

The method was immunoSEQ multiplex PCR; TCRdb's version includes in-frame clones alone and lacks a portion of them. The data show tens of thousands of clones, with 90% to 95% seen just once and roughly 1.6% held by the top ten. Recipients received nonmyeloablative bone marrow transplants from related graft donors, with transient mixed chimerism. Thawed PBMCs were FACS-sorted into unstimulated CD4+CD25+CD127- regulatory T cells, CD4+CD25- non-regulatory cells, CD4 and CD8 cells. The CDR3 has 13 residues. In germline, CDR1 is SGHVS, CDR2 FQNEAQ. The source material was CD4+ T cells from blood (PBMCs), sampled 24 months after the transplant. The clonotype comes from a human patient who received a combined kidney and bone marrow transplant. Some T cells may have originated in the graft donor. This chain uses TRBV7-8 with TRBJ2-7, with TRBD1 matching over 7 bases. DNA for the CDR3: TGTGCCACCTCCCCTGACAGGGATTACGCGCAGTACTTC. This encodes CATSPDRDYAQYF.